This entry features one TCR beta chain sequence. The data originate from a study of blood T cell repertoires in COVID-19. Study-wide background: Samples came from the United States, Italy and Spain, spanning acute and convalescent COVID-19. The cDNA or gDNA used as material had been derived from T cells, B-cell-depleted T cells, or PBMCs.

Trimming removed 2 bases from V and 0 bases from J, with 10 bases in between. Per the germline V gene, CDR1 is MDHEN and CDR2 is SYDVKM. The CDR3 has 15 amino acids. As processed by the authors: From reference gene primer amplification, estimates of nucleated cell counts were derived. Clones were sequenced by immunoSEQ multiplex PCR, and TCRdb holds only the in-frame ones, with some missing. That table supplies the V and J calls and clone size; D and trimming were determined from the DNA. Of about 190,000 clones listed, approximately 91% were seen once; the top ten hold about 1.1%. The TCR sequence derives from a man aged 30-40 years with acute or convalescent COVID-19. Sequencing was done on a sample of peripheral blood. This rearrangement joins TRBV28 to TRBJ1-1; possibly TRBD1 for D (5 bases). CDR3 DNA sequence: TGTGCCAGCAGTTTACGGAAGGGGATGAACACTGAAGCTTTCTTT. Its protein is CASSLRKGMNTEAFF.